Below, 24 T cell receptor beta chains from the same sample are listed, as sequenced in a study of blood T cells in healthy people across ages. A sample-barcoded 5' primer and a J-beta primer mix were used in a second PCR of about 7 to 12 cycles. TCRdb re-analysed the 5' RACE reads in MiXCR, keeping a single row per CDR3 protein. The table records 1.5 million to 2 million distinct CDR3 sequences, 25% to 30% of them present only once. Sequencing input: blood. The receptor set was obtained from a woman aged 30 to 39 in good health.

The gene calls are TRBV28 and TRBJ2-2, with unresolved D. Trimming took off 7 bases at V and 0 bases at J, with 12 bases between the two ends. This CDR3 has 15 amino acids. Germline V CDR1 and CDR2: MDHEN, SYDVKM. CDR3: CASTADRPNTGELFF. The CDR3 bases are TGTGCCAGCACGGCGGACCGTCCGAACACCGGGGAGCTGTTTTTT.

The table lists this clonotype with a few counts. As DNA, the CDR3 is TGTGCCAGCACTGCCGGCGGTTCCCACGAGCAGTACTTC. Amino acid sequence: CASTAGGSHEQYF. V and J are TRBV27 and TRBJ2-7; D gene ambiguous. The CDR3 consists of 13 residues. Trimming took off 7 bases at V and 5 bases at J, with 15 bases between the two ends. CDR1 is MNHEY and CDR2 is SMNVEV in the germline V gene (reference sequence).

This clonotype was detected only once. Being one base from a much bigger clone, this may be a read error. This rearrangement joins TRBV20-1 to TRBJ1-2; D gene ambiguous. The CDR3 has 13 residues. The V gene's germline CDR1 is DFQATT and CDR2 SNEGSKA (reference sequence). The CDR3 spells CSAKTEDGMGYSF. CDR3 nucleotides: TGCAGTGCTAAAACCGAAGATGGAATGGGCTACTCCTTC.

This clonotype was detected ten times or more. J is TRBJ2-1 and V is TRBV7-2; 7 bases are a match to TRBD1. With 5 bases clipped from V and 6 bases from J, the junction kept 1 base outside the gene matches. Germline CDR1 reads SGHTA; CDR2 reads FQGNSA. This CDR3 is 12 amino acids long. CDR3 region: CASSEGANEQFF. CDR3 DNA: TGTGCCAGCAGCGAGGGGGCCAATGAGCAGTTCTTC. Filled out from reference TRBV7-2 and TRBJ2-1, the complete variable domain reads GAGVSQSPSNKVTEKGKDVELRCDPISGHTALYWYRQSLGQGLEFLIYFQGNSAPDKSGLPSDRFSAERTGGSVSTLTIQRTQQEDSAVYLCASSEGANEQFFGPGTRLTVL.

Ten or more counts support this clonotype. The chain joins TRBV12-3 or TRBV12-4 to TRBJ2-1; TRBD1 matches at 7 bases. The V gene end was trimmed by 11 bases and the J gene end by 2 bases; junction bases not matched to a gene: 6. This CDR3 region has 13 residues. The CDR3 sequence: CASRTGPYNEQFF. The CDR3 DNA is TGTGCCTCCAGGACAGGACCCTACAATGAGCAGTTCTTC.

At least ten counts were recorded for this clonotype. The chain joins TRBV7-2 to TRBJ1-2; perhaps TRBD1 as D (5 bases). The germline V gene has CDR1 SGHTA and CDR2 FQGNSA. Trimming removed 4 bases from V and 4 bases from J, with 13 bases in between. The CDR3 is 14 amino acids. The DNA of the CDR3 is TGTGCCAGCAGCTCGCAGGGACGGCGCTATGGCTACACCTTC. This sequence encodes CASSSQGRRYGYTF.

J is TRBJ2-4 and V is TRBV6-2 or TRBV6-3, with 7 bases matching TRBD2. Germline CDR1 MNHEY, CDR2 SVGEGT. The V segment lost 6 bases and the J segment 11 bases; nucleotides outside the gene matches: 7. CDR3 size: 12 residues. The CDR3 loop is CASSDGGWVQYF. CDR3 nucleotide sequence: TGTGCCAGCAGCGACGGGGGGTGGGTTCAGTACTTC.

V gene TRBV5-1 combines with J gene TRBJ2-1, with D perhaps TRBD1 or TRBD2 (6 bases each). CDR3 length: 16 amino acids. Trimming took 4 bases from V and 0 from J, leaving 14 bases between them. The germline V gene has CDR1 SGHRS and CDR2 YFSETQ. The CDR3 nucleotides are TGCGCCAGCAGCCCTAGGGGGGATCCCTCCTACAATGAGCAGTTCTTC. It yields the protein CASSPRGDPSYNEQFF.

The rearrangement links TRBV28 to TRBJ2-7, with a weak D call TRBD2 (6 bases). The CDR3 runs 13 residues. Germline CDR1 MDHEN, CDR2 SYDVKM. With 8 bases removed from V and 1 base from J, the gap between germline ends came to 12 bases. The CDR3 DNA sequence: TGTGCCAGCTGCCCCGGGGGATCCTACGAGCAGTACTTC. It yields the protein CASCPGGSYEQYF. The complete variable domain, with remaining parts taken from reference TRBV28 and TRBJ2-7, reads DVKVTQSSRYLVKRTGEKVFLECVQDMDHENMFWYRQDPGLGLRLIYFSYDVKMKEKGDIPEGYSVSREKKERFSLILESASTNQTSMYLCASCPGGSYEQYFGPGTRLTVT.

This clonotype showed up many times. The chain couples TRBV2 to TRBJ2-1; D may be TRBD1 or TRBD2 (6 bases each). The CDR3 extends over 14 amino acids. Germline V gene data show CDR1 as SNHLY and CDR2 as FYNNEI. V was trimmed by 0 bases and J by 7 bases, leaving 10 bases between them. The CDR3 here is CASSEAQGTNEQFF. CDR3 nucleotides: TGTGCCAGCAGTGAAGCGCAGGGGACTAATGAGCAGTTCTTC.

Only a few counts were recorded for this clonotype. CDR3: CASSYGPDLIYGYTF. The CDR3 region has the DNA TGTGCCAGCAGTTACGGGCCGGACCTCATCTATGGCTACACCTTC. The V and J genes are TRBV6-2 or TRBV6-3 and TRBJ1-2; no firm D call. The germline V gene has CDR1 MNHEY and CDR2 SVGEGT. The CDR3 totals 15 residues. V dropped 2 bases and J dropped 4 bases, with 14 bases sitting between them.

This clonotype has just a few counts. Relative to the germline gene, one junction end is altered; a read error may explain this. This sequence joins TRBV12-3 or TRBV12-4 and TRBJ2-1; D unclear. The CDR3 sequence is 11 residues long. The CDR3 nucleotides read TGTGCCAGTAGTTTATGGCCAAGGGAGTTCTTC. Its protein is CASSLWPREFF.

The table lists this clonotype with a few counts. V is TRBV20-1 and J is TRBJ2-3; weak D call: TRBD2 (7 bases). Germline-derived CDR1 and CDR2 are DFQATT and SNEGSKA (reference sequence). CDR3 size: 14 residues. Between the trimmed V and J ends, which lost 6 bases and 6 bases, there was a span of 19 bases. The CDR3 loop reads CSAPPLRGQDTQYF. In DNA form, the CDR3 reads TGCAGTGCCCCCCCCCTGCGGGGGCAGGATACGCAGTATTTT.

The V gene is TRBV5-1, the J gene TRBJ1-6, with 7 bases lining up with TRBD1. V shed 0 bases, J shed 5 bases, and the junction held 11 bases outside the gene matches. Germline V CDR1 and CDR2: SGHRS, YFSETQ. This CDR3 contains 18 residues. CDR3 residues: CASSLEPGGLGHNSPLHF. The CDR3 region has the DNA TGCGCCAGCAGCTTGGAGCCAGGGGGACTGGGCCATAATTCACCCCTCCACTTT.

This clonotype was counted at least ten times. V gene TRBV9 combines with J gene TRBJ2-4; possibly TRBD1 for D (6 bases). The CDR3 is made up of 14 amino acids. The V gene's germline CDR1 is SGDLS and CDR2 YYNGEE. V lost 3 bases and J lost 1, with 8 bases in between. The CDR3 here is CASSEDRAKNIQYF. In nucleotides, the CDR3 is TGTGCCAGCAGCGAAGACAGGGCCAAAAACATTCAGTACTTC. The full variable domain, in which reference TRBV9 and TRBJ2-4 provide the parts outside the CDR3, is DSGVTQTPKHLITATGQRVTLRCSPRSGDLSVYWYQQSLDQGLQFLIQYYNGEERAKGNILERFSAQQFPDLHSELNLSSLELGDSALYFCASSEDRAKNIQYFGAGTRLSVL.

This sequence joins TRBV9 and TRBJ1-5; D call uncertain. V gave up 3 bases and J gave up 3 bases, with 10 bases separating them. Germline CDR1 SGDLS, CDR2 YYNGEE. The CDR3 has 14 amino acids. The CDR3: CASSETVSNQPQHF. The CDR3 DNA reads TGTGCCAGCAGCGAGACTGTATCCAATCAGCCCCAGCATTTT.

This clonotype showed up just a few times. The genes are TRBV15 and TRBJ2-5; 10 nucleotides agree with TRBD1. The DNA matches TRBJ2-7 better at its end, which makes the J call doubtful. Per the germline V gene, CDR1 is LNHNV and CDR2 is YYDKDF (reference sequence). This CDR3 has 15 amino acids. The CDR3 loop is CATSRTGTGASEQYF. The CDR3 DNA sequence: TGTGCCACCAGCAGAACCGGGACAGGGGCCTCCGAGCAGTACTTC.

This clonotype was counted a few times. The chain is built from TRBV7-9 and TRBJ2-7; tentative D call: TRBD1 (6 bases). The CDR3 has 16 residues. Germline values: CDR1 SEHNR, CDR2 FQNEAQ (reference sequence). The V and J ends lost 6 bases and 7 bases respectively, with 25 bases between them. For the CDR3, the DNA is TGTGCCAGCAGTCGACTCCGGGACACCATTTGGAATGAGCAGTACTTC. This codes for CASSRLRDTIWNEQYF.

V is TRBV4-1 and J is TRBJ2-2; D call uncertain. Germline V gene sequence: CDR1 MGHRA, CDR2 YSYEKL. The CDR3 is 14 residues long. V was clipped by 1 base and J by 0 bases, with 3 bases between them. This CDR3 is CASSQVPNTGELFF. Here the CDR3 DNA reads TGCGCCAGCAGCCAAGTCCCGAACACCGGGGAGCTGTTTTTT.

The table lists this clonotype with many counts. This chain connects TRBV7-2 to TRBJ2-5, with a weak D call TRBD2 (6 bases). The CDR3 is 14 residues long. V lost 8 bases to trimming and J lost 2 bases, with 15 bases between them. Germline V gene sequence: CDR1 SGHTA, CDR2 FQGNSA. The CDR3 DNA follows: TGTGCCAGCGGGGAGGACGCAACACAAGAGACCCAGTACTTC. Translated, it gives CASGEDATQETQYF.

This clonotype has only a few counts. The gene calls are TRBV20-1 and TRBJ1-5; possibly TRBD1 for D (5 bases). The CDR3 totals 16 residues. Germline CDR1 reads DFQATT; CDR2 reads SNEGSKA (reference sequence). V was trimmed by 1 base and J by 5 bases, leaving 18 bases between them. The CDR3 nucleotides are TGCAGTGCTAGAGTTAAGCAGGGCCTAGGCTATCAGCCCCAGCATTTT. This codes for CSARVKQGLGYQPQHF.

This clonotype came up many times. The chain is built from TRBV20-1 and TRBJ2-1; 9 bases agree with TRBD1. CDR1 is DFQATT, CDR2 SNEGSKA, per germline (reference sequence). V lost 1 base, J lost 8 bases, and 9 bases stayed unmatched. CDR3 length: 15 amino acids. In nucleotides, the CDR3 is TGCAGTGCTAGAGCAATAACAGGGGGCCCGGATGAGCAGTTCTTC. Protein product: CSARAITGGPDEQFF.

This clonotype was found a few times. The rearrangement uses TRBV12-3 or TRBV12-4 and TRBJ2-5; 9 bases agree with TRBD2. Unmatched junction bases numbered 11, after V lost 4 bases and J lost 5 bases. This CDR3 spans 16 amino acids. CDR3 sequence (DNA): TGTGCCAGCAGTTCCGGGGTAGCGGGAGTGGGGGAGACCCAGTACTTC. Its protein product is CASSSGVAGVGETQYF.

The V gene is TRBV4-3, the J gene TRBJ2-5, with D unresolved. The J call may be faulty, since TRBJ2-7 better matches the DNA end. The CDR3 contains 13 residues. Per germline, CDR1 LGHNA and CDR2 YSLEER. CDR3 in amino acids: CASSQDISREQYF. In DNA, the CDR3 is TGCGCCAGCAGCCAAGATATAAGTCGCGAGCAGTACTTC.